This TCR beta chain was found in a study of shared T cell receptors in the human thymus. The repertoire was sequenced with immunoSEQ multiplex PCR; TCRdb's copy has only in-frame clones and lacks some. This sample has about 400,000 clones, with approximately 95% found just once. V trimming: 2 bases; J trimming: 3 bases; junction bases outside the gene matches: 7. Germline values: CDR1 MDHEN, CDR2 SYDVKM. The CDR3 consists of 16 residues. The V gene is TRBV28, the J gene TRBJ1-3; TRBD1 matches at 7 bases. The sample comprised thymocytes. This receptor was obtained from a human donor. CDR3: CASSLVDRDIGNTIYF. DNA of the CDR3: TGTGCCAGCAGTTTAGTCGACAGGGATATTGGAAACACCATATATTTT.